The rows below give T cell receptor beta chains drawn from one sample of a study of cytomegalovirus exposure and HLA in healthy donors. Clones were sequenced by immunoSEQ multiplex PCR, and TCRdb holds only the in-frame ones, with some missing. The sample lists roughly 280,000 clones; roughly two thirds were seen once. Sequenced material: PBMCs. The receptors derive from a female donor in good health and CMV-seronegative. Each CDR3 is given with its conserved first and last residue. The order of the fields is D gene, V gene, clone size, J gene, CDR3 protein, CDR3 DNA. A D gene is named only where the DNA matches it firmly. The size of a clone is reported for some rows only, either as once, few or many, or as a class for expanded clones.

>TRBD1|TRBV9|NA|TRBJ1-2
CASSPGTANYGYTF
TGTGCCAGCAGCCCCGGGACAGCTAACTATGGCTACACCTTC
>TRBD2|TRBV15|NA|TRBJ2-7
CATSRDRAGGVYEQYF
TGTGCCACCAGCAGAGATCGGGCGGGAGGGGTTTACGAGCAGTACTTC
>NA|TRBV15|NA|TRBJ2-7
CATSSRLNYEQYF
TGTGCCACCAGCAGTAGACTCAACTACGAGCAGTACTTC
>NA|TRBV27|NA|TRBJ2-3
CASSVPGVAGDTQYF
TGTGCCAGCAGTGTCCCGGGGGTTGCGGGAGATACGCAGTATTTT
>TRBD2|TRBV28|NA|TRBJ2-1
CASSPPAGGSSYNEQFF
TGTGCCAGCAGTCCCCCAGCCGGGGGGAGCTCCTACAATGAGCAGTTCTTC
>TRBD2|TRBV27|NA|TRBJ2-1
CASSLGGGGPYNEQFF
TGTGCCAGCAGTTTAGGGGGGGGAGGGCCCTACAATGAGCAGTTCTTC
>TRBD2|TRBV2|NA|TRBJ2-3
CASNQRGGRSTDTQYF
TGTGCCAGCAACCAGCGGGGCGGGAGGAGCACAGATACGCAGTATTTT
>TRBD2|TRBV19|NA|TRBJ2-3
CASSRTSGNTDTQYF
TGTGCCAGTTCCCGGACTAGCGGGAACACAGATACGCAGTATTTT
>NA|TRBV19|NA|TRBJ1-5
CASSIDRRQVNQPQHF
TGTGCCAGTAGTATAGATCGGAGACAGGTTAATCAGCCCCAGCATTTT
>NA|TRBV23-1|NA|TRBJ2-7
CASSREGETEQYF
TGCGCCAGCAGTCGTGAGGGCGAGACCGAGCAGTACTTC
>NA|TRBV5-8|NA|TRBJ1-1
CASMKGANTEAFF
TGTGCCAGCATGAAAGGGGCAAACACTGAAGCTTTCTTT
>NA|TRBV6-1|few|TRBJ2-2
CASIPPEDTGELFF
TGTGCCAGCATCCCCCCGGAGGACACCGGGGAGCTGTTTTTT
>TRBD2|TRBV4-1|once|TRBJ2-1
CASSPLAGGLNEQFF
TGCGCCAGCAGCCCGCTAGCGGGAGGGCTGAATGAGCAGTTCTTC
>TRBD1|TRBV27|NA|TRBJ1-1
CASSLDRGTEAFF
TGTGCCAGCAGTTTAGACAGGGGTACTGAAGCTTTCTTT
>NA|TRBV11-3|once|TRBJ2-7
CASSITGVRGSYEQYF
TGTGCCAGCAGCATTACCGGGGTCCGCGGCTCCTACGAGCAGTACTTC
>TRBD1|TRBV29-1|NA|TRBJ1-1
CSARSDRGRTTEAFF
TGCAGCGCCCGCAGCGACAGGGGGCGGACCACTGAAGCTTTCTTT
>TRBD1|TRBV5-1|NA|TRBJ2-5
CASSLAPGQAAPETQYF
TGCGCCAGCAGCTTGGCCCCCGGACAGGCTGCCCCAGAGACCCAGTACTTC
>NA|TRBV2|once|TRBJ2-1
CASSPPGETEQFF
TGTGCCAGCAGCCCACCAGGGGAGACTGAGCAGTTCTTC
>TRBD2|TRBV5-1|NA|TRBJ2-3
CASSLELAGDTDTQYF
TGCGCCAGCAGCTTGGAGCTAGCGGGAGACACAGATACGCAGTATTTT
>NA|TRBV6-6|few|TRBJ1-1
CATVRGGSPGAFF
TGTGCCACGGTTAGGGGAGGGAGTCCGGGGGCTTTCTTT
>TRBD2|TRBV4-2|NA|TRBJ2-3
CASSPTLAAIGDTQYF
TGTGCCAGCAGCCCGACACTAGCGGCCATCGGGGATACGCAGTATTTT
>NA|TRBV12-2|NA|TRBJ2-1
CASRLVDWLANGSYNEQFF
TGTGCAAGTCGCTTAGTGGACTGGCTAGCGAATGGGTCCTACAATGAGCAGTTCTTC
>TRBD1|TRBV7-9|NA|TRBJ1-3
CSSSSDRGSGNTIYF
TGTTCCAGCAGCTCAGACAGGGGATCTGGAAACACCATATATTTT
>TRBD1|TRBV27|NA|TRBJ1-1
CASSSQEIYRGENTEAFF
TGTGCCAGCAGTTCTCAGGAAATATACAGGGGGGAGAACACTGAAGCTTTCTTT
>NA|TRBV5-6|few|TRBJ2-4
CASSLAPGIAKNIQYF
TGTGCCAGCAGCTTGGCCCCAGGAATAGCCAAAAACATTCAGTACTTC
>TRBD1|TRBV29-1|NA|TRBJ2-1
CSVTGTGGLEQFF
TGCAGCGTGACCGGGACAGGGGGCCTTGAGCAGTTCTTC
>TRBD2|TRBV7-9|once|TRBJ2-1
CASSDVAGGPPYNEQFF
TGTGCCAGCAGCGATGTAGCGGGAGGGCCCCCTTACAATGAGCAGTTCTTC
>TRBD2|TRBV7-9|NA|TRBJ2-1
CASSPGLAVQFF
TGTGCCAGCAGCCCTGGACTAGCAGTACAGTTCTTC